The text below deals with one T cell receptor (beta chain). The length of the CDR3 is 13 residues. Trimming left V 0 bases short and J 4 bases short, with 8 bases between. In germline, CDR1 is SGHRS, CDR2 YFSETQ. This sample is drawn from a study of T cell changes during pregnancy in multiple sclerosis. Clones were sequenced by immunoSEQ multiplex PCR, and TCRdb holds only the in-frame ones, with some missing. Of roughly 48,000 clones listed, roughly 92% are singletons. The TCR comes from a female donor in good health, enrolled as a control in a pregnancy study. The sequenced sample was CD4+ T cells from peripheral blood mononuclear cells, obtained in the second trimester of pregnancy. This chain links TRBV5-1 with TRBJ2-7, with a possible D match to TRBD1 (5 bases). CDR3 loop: CASSLGQKYEQYF. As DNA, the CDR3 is TGCGCCAGCAGCTTGGGACAGAAATACGAGCAGTACTTC.